Presented here are 10 T cell receptor beta chains from one specimen sequenced in a study of a mutant IDH1 vaccine in newly diagnosed glioma. These receptors' targets are unknown. As for time point: week 11, during vaccination. A single vaccine dose contained 300 ug of mutant IDH1 20-mer peptide, and topical imiquimod was used with it. Here immunoSEQ multiplex PCR was the method, and the copy in TCRdb shows in-frame clones only, minus some. The sample records about 35,000 clones, roughly 80% being singletons. The sequences come from peripheral blood mononuclear cells (PBMCs), collected from a glioma patient whose treatment included an IDH1 peptide vaccine. These receptors were taken from a woman in her 30s with glioma. Some clones in this sample may be carry-over from other donors' samples.

The chain recombines TRBV5-1 with TRBJ1-1; tentative D call: TRBD1 (5 bases). The CDR3 consists of 16 residues. Looked up from germline, CDR1 is SGHRS and CDR2 is YFSETQ. With 0 bases removed from V and 4 bases from J, the gap between germline ends came to 16 bases. The CDR3 coding sequence is TGCGCCAGCAGCTTGGCCACAGGCGCCGGGCCCACTGAAGCTTTCTTT. It translates to CASSLATGAGPTEAFF.

This chain connects TRBV30 to TRBJ2-7; TRBD2 might be the D (6 bases). The CDR3 runs 14 residues. V gave up 4 bases and J gave up 5 bases, with 18 bases separating them. The V gene's germline CDR1 is GTSNPN and CDR2 SVGIG (reference sequence). CDR3 in DNA: TGTGCCTGGACCTTGGGAGGCCGAGAGGACGAGCAGTACTTC. Translated: CAWTLGGREDEQYF.

The chain joins TRBV29-1 to TRBJ2-1, with D uncertain. Looked up from germline, CDR1 is SQVTM and CDR2 is ANQGSEA. CDR3 size: 12 residues. Trimming took 5 bases from V and 9 from J, leaving 14 bases between them. The CDR3 DNA is TGCAGCGTTCAGACCCAGTGGGGTGAGCAGTTCTTC. Encoded protein: CSVQTQWGEQFF.

The chain carries TRBV4-1 and TRBJ2-1; D not resolved. Germline values: CDR1 MGHRA, CDR2 YSYEKL. The CDR3 contains 13 residues. Trimming took off 1 base at V and 6 bases at J, with 7 bases between the two ends. The CDR3 here is CASSQASSNEQFF. Written as DNA, the CDR3 is TGCGCCAGCAGCCAAGCCTCCAGCAATGAGCAGTTCTTC.

The V and J genes are TRBV2 and TRBJ1-1; D remains ambiguous. The V end was cut by 6 bases, the J end by 3 bases, with 20 bases between. CDR1 and CDR2 (germline): SNHLY, FYNNEI. CDR3 size: 16 residues. CDR3 loop: CASSREITSPHTEAFF. Here the CDR3 DNA reads TGTGCCAGCAGCCGCGAAATTACAAGTCCCCACACTGAAGCTTTCTTT.

The chain links TRBV10-2 to TRBJ1-4, with D uncertain. With 0 bases removed from V and 7 bases from J, the gap between germline ends came to 12 bases. Per germline, CDR1 WSHSY and CDR2 SAAADI. The CDR3 has 15 amino acids. CDR3 in amino acids: CASSESALSGEKLFF. The CDR3 region has the DNA TGCGCCAGCAGTGAGTCAGCCCTAAGCGGTGAAAAACTGTTTTTT.

The chain employs TRBV6-5 and TRBJ1-2; 9 positions match TRBD1. Germline assignment: CDR1 MNHEY and CDR2 SVGAGI. The length of the CDR3 is 16 residues. V trimming: 2 bases; J trimming: 4 bases; junction bases outside the gene matches: 8. DNA of the CDR3: TGTGCCAGCAGTTACGACCCTACAGGGGGCCTCTATGGCTACACCTTC. Protein: CASSYDPTGGLYGYTF.

This chain uses TRBV7-2 with TRBJ2-1, with 9 nucleotides matching TRBD2. The junction had 4 bases not matched to a gene; V was cut back by 3 bases and J by 4 bases. Germline-derived CDR1 and CDR2 are SGHTA and FQGNSA. The CDR3 runs 15 residues. The CDR3 loop reads CASSFAGGGYNEQFF. CDR3 DNA: TGTGCCAGCAGCTTTGCGGGAGGGGGGTACAATGAGCAGTTCTTC.

The chain uses TRBV9 and TRBJ1-2, with D possibly being TRBD1 (5 bases). The V and J ends lost 0 bases and 7 bases respectively, with 16 bases between them. The CDR3 loop spans 15 amino acids. Per the germline V gene, CDR1 is SGDLS and CDR2 is YYNGEE. CDR3 region: CASSVVGGRSVGYTF. CDR3 in DNA: TGTGCCAGCAGCGTAGTCGGGGGACGAAGTGTTGGCTACACCTTC.

The genes are TRBV19 and TRBJ2-2, with TRBD1 matching over 10 bases. This CDR3 region has 16 residues. The J segment lost 6 bases and the V segment lost 5 bases, leaving 9 bases of the junction unmatched. CDR1 LNHDA and CDR2 SQIVND come from the germline V gene (reference sequence). As DNA, the CDR3 is TGTGCCAGTAGTGGCCGGGACAGGGGTTTTGCCGGGGAGCTGTTTTTT. Translation gives CASSGRDRGFAGELFF.